Listed below are T cell receptor beta chains from one sample, sequenced in a study of tumor-infiltrating lymphocytes in primary liver carcinoma. Each CDR3 protein is one row after TCRdb ran MiXCR on the multiplex PCR reads. The data hold 150,000 to 200,000 distinct CDR3 sequences, with about 82% observed a single time. The specimen was tumor tissue from primary liver carcinoma. All receptors come from a man between 40 and 49 years old with primary liver carcinoma and hepatitis B virus infection. Both conserved end residues are part of each CDR3. D genes are given only for firm matches. Where a row states a size, it is once, few, many or the class of an expanded clone; other rows omit it.

>.|TRBJ2-1|once|15|TRBV5-5
TGTGCCAGCAGCTTGGGTCTAGCTACGGTCAATGAGCACTTCTTC
CASSLGLATVNEHFF
>.|TRBJ1-5|.|14|TRBV28
TGTGCCAGCTCTAAGACAGTGTTGACAGATACGCAGCATTTT
CASSKTVLTDTQHF
>.|TRBJ2-5|.|16|TRBV6-1
TGTGCCAGCAGTGAAACCGTAGCGTGTGGAGGGGAGACCCAGTACTTC
CASSETVACGGETQYF
>.|TRBJ2-7|.|11|TRBV11-2
TGTGCCAGCAGCTTATCCTACGTGTATTACTTC
CASSLSYVYYF
>TRBD2|TRBJ2-7|.|14|TRBV28
TGTGCCAGCATTCGGGGGGGACTACATTTCGAGCAGTACTTC
CASIRGGLHFEQYF
>.|TRBJ1-5|.|14|TRBV28
TGTACCAGTAGTATGATAGGGGCCACCCAGCCCCAGCATTTT
CTSSMIGATQPQHF
>.|TRBJ1-1|.|13|TRBV11-3
TGTGCCAGCAACTTAGCAGTTAACGCTGAAGCTCTCTTT
CASNLAVNAEALF
>.|TRBJ2-3|.|17|TRBV5-4
TGTGCCAGCATTAACAGAGCCTCCGGAACTAGCACAGATACGCTATATTTT
CASINRASGTSTDTLYF
>TRBD2|TRBJ2-3|.|16|TRBV7-9
TGTGCCGGCAGCTCCTGTACTAGCGGGAGCCCAGATACGCCGTATTTT
CAGSSCTSGSPDTPYF
>.|TRBJ2-5|.|15|TRBV4-3
TGCGCCAGCAGCCATGAGGGACTGGCGTCTGAGACCCAGTACTTC
CASSHEGLASETQYF
>.|TRBJ1-5|.|13|TRBV12-3/TRBV12-4
TGTGCCCGCATTTCAGGGATGGGACAGCCCCAGCATTTT
CARISGMGQPQHF
>.|TRBJ2-1|.|13|TRBV11-1
TGTGCCAGCAGCGTTTGCCTCAACAATAAGCAGTTCTTC
CASSVCLNNKQFF
>.|TRBJ2-7|.|16|TRBV12-3/TRBV12-4
TGTGCCAGCAGTTTATGGGTGCAAGGGAGACCCTACGAGCATTACTTC
CASSLWVQGRPYEHYF
>.|TRBJ2-7|once|13|TRBV7-8
TGTGCAAGCAGCTCTACTTGCGCCTACGAGCAGTACTTC
CASSSTCAYEQYF
>.|TRBJ2-7|.|14|TRBV10-1
TGCACCATCAGTCCCGGGGGAATGATCTACGAGCAGTACTTC
CTISPGGMIYEQYF
>.|TRBJ2-1|.|13|TRBV20-1
TGCAGTGTTCTCCCCAGGGGGGGCGGTGAGCAGTTCTTC
CSVLPRGGGEQFF
>.|TRBJ1-6|.|14|TRBV4-1
TGCGCCGGCAGTCACCCCTGGACGGATTCACCCCTCCACTTT
CAGSHPWTDSPLHF
>.|TRBJ2-7|few|18|TRBV10-3
TGTGCCAACAGGGCTCCCCCCGGGACAAGCCTTACGTCTGGCGAGCAGTACTTC
CANRAPPGTSLTSGEQYF
>.|TRBJ2-1|.|15|TRBV10-1
TGCGCCAGCTGTGAGTCGGCAGGGCAATATAATGAGCAGTTCTTC
CASCESAGQYNEQFF
>.|TRBJ2-1|once|11|TRBV6-1
TGTGCCAGCAGTGTAAACCTAGAGCGGTTCTTC
CASSVNLERFF
>.|TRBJ2-5|.|15|TRBV6-1
TGTGCCGGCAGGTCAGAATCGGACTACCTAGAGACCCAGTACTTC
CAGRSESDYLETQYF
>.|TRBJ2-7|.|18|TRBV10-3
TGTGCCATCAGTGAGTCGGTCCAGCCGGTCAGTAGAGCATACGAGCAGTACTTC
CAISESVQPVSRAYEQYF
>.|TRBJ2-2|few|13|TRBV10-2
TGCGTCAGCAGGACCTTAGGGACGGGGGAGCTGTTTTTT
CVSRTLGTGELFF
>TRBD2|TRBJ2-1|.|16|TRBV11-3
TGTGCCAGCAGCCTGATTAGCGGGAAACCCTACGATGAACAGTTCTTC
CASSLISGKPYDEQFF
>TRBD1|TRBJ2-7|.|17|TRBV11-1
TGTGCCAGCAGCTTAGGGCCAGGGGGTGAAAGCTCCCACGAGCAGTACTTC
CASSLGPGGESSHEQYF
>.|TRBJ1-5|.|13|TRBV6-1
TGTGCCAGCAGCGACAGTGACGATCAGCCCCAGCGTTTT
CASSDSDDQPQRF
>.|TRBJ1-6|.|13|TRBV20-1
TGCAGTGCTAGGAAAGGGAATAATTCACCCCTCCACTTT
CSARKGNNSPLHF
>TRBD1|TRBJ2-1|.|15|TRBV6-2/TRBV6-3
TGTGCTAGCATCGAACCGGGACAGGGGGCAACGGAGCAGTTCTTC
CASIEPGQGATEQFF
>TRBD2|TRBJ2-4|.|17|TRBV11-1
TGTGCCAGCAGCTTTCCCGAAACTAGCGGGACCATAAACTTTCAGTACTTC
CASSFPETSGTINFQYF
>.|TRBJ2-5|.|12|TRBV15
TGTGCCACCAGCAGAGATCAAGAGACCCAGCACTTC
CATSRDQETQHF
>TRBD2|TRBJ2-3|.|16|TRBV4-1
TGCGCCAGCATCCACCCTTGGCTAGCGGGAAGAGATACGCAGTATTTT
CASIHPWLAGRDTQYF
>TRBD2|TRBJ2-7|.|15|TRBV7-8
TGCGTCAGCAGCGTAATCTCGGGGAGCCGGGGGGAACAATACTTC
CVSSVISGSRGEQYF
>TRBD1|TRBJ1-4|.|16|TRBV7-9
TGTGCCAGCAACCTCAACCGGGACAGGCCTAATGAAAAAGTGTTTTTT
CASNLNRDRPNEKVFF
>TRBD2|TRBJ2-1|.|15|TRBV5-5
TGCGCCAGCAGCAGGGGACTAGCGGGAGAAAGCGAGCAGTTCTTC
CASSRGLAGESEQFF
>.|TRBJ2-7|.|14|TRBV6-1
TGTGCCAGCAGGAGCGGGTCCTGCTCCTATGAGCAGTACTTC
CASRSGSCSYEQYF
>.|TRBJ1-6|few|16|TRBV5-1
TGCGCCAGCAGCTTCGGGGGACTCTCCAGAAATTCACCCCTCCACTTT
CASSFGGLSRNSPLHF
>TRBD2|TRBJ2-7|.|15|TRBV29-1
TGCATCGTTGAAGATGGTCTAGCGGGGTCCTACGATCAGTACTTC
CIVEDGLAGSYDQYF
>.|TRBJ1-2|.|16|TRBV4-2
TGTGCCAGCAGCCAAGGTGTCGGCGCCCTTCTCTATGGCTACACTTTC
CASSQGVGALLYGYTF
>TRBD2|TRBJ2-1|.|17|TRBV6-6
TGTGCCAGCAGGGTATTAGCGGGAGTGAGCTCCTATAATGAGCAGTTCTTC
CASRVLAGVSSYNEQFF
>.|TRBJ1-5|.|16|TRBV4-1
TGCGCCAGCAGCCCCGTTGAGAGGCTTGGCAATCAGCCCCAACATTTT
CASSPVERLGNQPQHF
>TRBD2|TRBJ2-1|many|15|TRBV5-1
TGCGCCAGCAGCCTGACTAGCGGGACTTACAATGAGCAGTTCTTC
CASSLTSGTYNEQFF
>.|TRBJ1-1|.|14|TRBV11-2
TGTGCCAGCAGCCCCCTCTGGCCGAACATAGAAGCTTTCTTT
CASSPLWPNIEAFF
>TRBD2|TRBJ2-3|once|15|TRBV18
TGTGTCAGCTCGTCGAGTAGCGGGACTACAGATACGCAGTATTTT
CVSSSSSGTTDTQYF
>.|TRBJ1-5|.|13|TRBV29-1
TGTAACTCCGGAGGGGAAGCGATTCAGCCCCAGCATTTT
CNSGGEAIQPQHF
>.|TRBJ2-3|few|12|TRBV21-1
TGTGCCAGGCTCATAACGGGGGATACGCAGTATTTT
CARLITGDTQYF
>.|TRBJ2-3|.|13|TRBV12-5
TGTGCCAGTGCCTTAAATAGGACAGATACGCAGTATTTT
CASALNRTDTQYF
>.|TRBJ2-5|.|15|TRBV5-1
TGCGCCAGCAGATTGACCGACAGAGGGAAGGAGACCCAGTACTTC
CASRLTDRGKETQYF
>.|TRBJ2-5|once|13|TRBV28
TGTACCAGTAGAAAACAGGGTCCAGAGACCCAGTACTTC
CTSRKQGPETQYF
>.|TRBJ2-3|.|12|TRBV4-1
TGCGCCAGCAGCCACCAGTCAGACATGCAGTATTTT
CASSHQSDMQYF
>.|TRBJ1-1|.|15|TRBV29-1
TGCAGCGTTGCAAGGGGCTGGGGGATTAATACTGAAACTTTCTTT
CSVARGWGINTETFF
>TRBD2|TRBJ2-3|.|15|TRBV4-2
TGTGCCAGCAGCCAAAGGACGGGGGGAACGGACACGCAGTATTTT
CASSQRTGGTDTQYF
>.|TRBJ2-5|many|14|TRBV5-1
TGCGCCAGCAGCTTGATTACAGGTTCAGAGACCCAGTACTTC
CASSLITGSETQYF
>.|TRBJ1-5|.|15|TRBV12-3/TRBV12-4
TGTGCCAGGACGCGGGGCACAGCAATATATCAGCCCCAGCATTTT
CARTRGTAIYQPQHF
>.|TRBJ2-3|.|15|TRBV4-2
TGTGACAGCAGCCAAGGTCAGCTAGTCGCAGATACGAAGTATTTT
CDSSQGQLVADTKYF